These T cell receptor beta chains were read from a single sample in a study of cytomegalovirus exposure and HLA in healthy donors. Generated by immunoSEQ multiplex PCR, the TCRdb table keeps only in-frame clones and is missing some. The profile shows 180,000 or so clones, less than 80% of them singletons. The source material was PBMCs. These receptors were obtained from a female donor in good health and CMV-seronegative. The CDR3 runs from the conserved cysteine through the conserved F or W. D genes are given only for firm matches. Clone size, where shown, is once, few, many, or a class for clones that have expanded.

cdr3_aa: CASNTGLPNSGANGLTF
cdr3_nt: TGTGCCAGCAACACGGGACTACCGAACTCTGGGGCCAACGGCCTGACTTTC
v_call: TRBV7-9
j_call: TRBJ2-6
clone_size: .
d_call: TRBD2

cdr3_aa: CSAKGVQPQHF
cdr3_nt: TGCAGTGCTAAGGGGGTCCAGCCCCAGCATTTT
v_call: TRBV20-1
j_call: TRBJ1-5
clone_size: .
d_call: .

cdr3_aa: CASSSGDRTNYGYTF
cdr3_nt: TGTGCCAGCAGCTCGGGGGACAGGACTAACTATGGCTACACCTTC
v_call: TRBV5-4
j_call: TRBJ1-2
clone_size: .
d_call: TRBD1

cdr3_aa: CASSYGAGENTIYF
cdr3_nt: TGTGCCAGCAGTTACGGTGCAGGGGAAAACACCATATATTTT
v_call: TRBV6-5
j_call: TRBJ1-3
clone_size: .
d_call: .

cdr3_aa: CASSTTLQGRVGYTF
cdr3_nt: TGTGCCAGTAGTACGACGTTACAGGGTAGGGTTGGCTACACCTTC
v_call: TRBV19
j_call: TRBJ1-2
clone_size: few
d_call: .

cdr3_aa: CASTTSREGNTEAFF
cdr3_nt: TGTGCCAGCACCACTTCCAGGGAAGGGAACACTGAAGCTTTCTTT
v_call: TRBV28
j_call: TRBJ1-1
clone_size: few
d_call: .

cdr3_aa: CASSPPGGDYGYTF
cdr3_nt: TGTGCCAGCTCACCGCCGGGGGGGGACTATGGCTACACCTTC
v_call: TRBV5-6
j_call: TRBJ1-2
clone_size: once
d_call: .

cdr3_aa: CASSLAKDRRNQPQHF
cdr3_nt: TGTGCCAGCAGCTTAGCGAAAGACAGGAGGAATCAGCCCCAGCATTTT
v_call: TRBV7-2
j_call: TRBJ1-5
clone_size: .
d_call: .

cdr3_aa: CASSPGGLAGGQAGELFF
cdr3_nt: TGCGCCAGCAGCCCGGGCGGGCTAGCGGGGGGGCAAGCCGGGGAGCTGTTTTTT
v_call: TRBV5-1
j_call: TRBJ2-2
clone_size: .
d_call: TRBD2

cdr3_aa: CASSEDSGTGYSTSSYEQYF
cdr3_nt: TGTGCCAGCAGTGAAGATTCTGGGACAGGGTACTCTACTAGCTCCTACGAGCAGTACTTC
v_call: TRBV2
j_call: TRBJ2-7
clone_size: .
d_call: TRBD1

cdr3_aa: CASSFSPLGLAANNEQFF
cdr3_nt: TGTGCCAGCAGTTTCTCCCCTTTGGGACTAGCGGCAAACAATGAGCAGTTCTTC
v_call: TRBV27
j_call: TRBJ2-1
clone_size: few
d_call: TRBD2

cdr3_aa: CSSSPSAREFDGYTF
cdr3_nt: TGTTCCAGCAGCCCCTCGGCTCGGGAATTTGATGGCTACACCTTC
v_call: TRBV7-9
j_call: TRBJ1-2
clone_size: .
d_call: .

cdr3_aa: CASSLGGGGAETQYF
cdr3_nt: TGTGCCAGCAGCTTAGGGGGGGGCGGTGCGGAGACCCAGTACTTC
v_call: TRBV7-3
j_call: TRBJ2-5
clone_size: .
d_call: .

cdr3_aa: CASSYSWQGLSPLHF
cdr3_nt: TGTGCCAGCAGTTACTCGTGGCAGGGACTGTCACCCCTCCACTTT
v_call: TRBV6-5
j_call: TRBJ1-6
clone_size: .
d_call: .

cdr3_aa: CASSVAHRGSSYNEQFF
cdr3_nt: TGTGCCAGCAGCGTAGCTCACAGGGGGAGCTCCTACAATGAGCAGTTCTTC
v_call: TRBV9
j_call: TRBJ2-1
clone_size: .
d_call: TRBD1

cdr3_aa: CASSVEGSGANGLTF
cdr3_nt: TGTGCCAGCAGCGTAGAGGGATCTGGGGCCAACGGCCTGACTTTC
v_call: TRBV9
j_call: TRBJ2-6
clone_size: .
d_call: .

cdr3_aa: CASSLVQGALEAFF
cdr3_nt: TGTGCCAGCAGCTTGGTTCAGGGGGCCCTTGAAGCTTTCTTT
v_call: TRBV5-6
j_call: TRBJ1-1
clone_size: once
d_call: TRBD1

cdr3_aa: CASSPQGNYGYTF
cdr3_nt: TGTGCCAGCAGCCCACAGGGAAACTATGGCTACACCTTC
v_call: TRBV7-2
j_call: TRBJ1-2
clone_size: .
d_call: .

cdr3_aa: CASSQLAGGTYEQHF
cdr3_nt: TGCGCCAGCAGCCAACTAGCGGGGGGGACCTACGAGCAGCACTTC
v_call: TRBV5-1
j_call: TRBJ2-7
clone_size: .
d_call: TRBD2

cdr3_aa: CASSVAPGLAGGGHYEQYF
cdr3_nt: TGTGCCAGCAGCGTAGCTCCGGGACTAGCGGGAGGGGGGCACTACGAGCAGTACTTC
v_call: TRBV9
j_call: TRBJ2-7
clone_size: .
d_call: TRBD2

cdr3_aa: CASSVQGTTGELFF
cdr3_nt: TGTGCCAGCAGCGTCCAGGGCACCACCGGGGAGCTGTTTTTT
v_call: TRBV7-6
j_call: TRBJ2-2
clone_size: .
d_call: .